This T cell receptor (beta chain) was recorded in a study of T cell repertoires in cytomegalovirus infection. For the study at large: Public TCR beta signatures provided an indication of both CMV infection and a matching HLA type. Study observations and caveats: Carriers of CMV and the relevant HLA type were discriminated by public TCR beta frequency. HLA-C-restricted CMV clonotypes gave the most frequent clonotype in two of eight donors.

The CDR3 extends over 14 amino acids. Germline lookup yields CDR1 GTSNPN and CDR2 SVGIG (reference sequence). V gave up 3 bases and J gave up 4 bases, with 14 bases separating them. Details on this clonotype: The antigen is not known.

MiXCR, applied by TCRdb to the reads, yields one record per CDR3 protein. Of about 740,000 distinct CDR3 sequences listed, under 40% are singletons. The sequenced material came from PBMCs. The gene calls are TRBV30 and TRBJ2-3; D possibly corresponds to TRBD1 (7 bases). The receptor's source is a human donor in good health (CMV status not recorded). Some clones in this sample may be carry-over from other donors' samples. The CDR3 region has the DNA TGTGCCTGGAGCCGCGGGACAGTGGCAGATACGCAGTATTTT. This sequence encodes CAWSRGTVADTQYF.